This T cell receptor (beta chain) was observed in a study of shared clonotypes between healthy human individuals. The CDR3 spans 15 residues. The ends lost 8 bases at V and 5 bases at J; junction bases unmatched: 12. Germline V gene data show CDR1 as MDHEN and CDR2 as SYDVKM. The deep-level immunoSEQ assay was used. Measured with immunoSEQ multiplex PCR; TCRdb has only the in-frame clones, and not every one. The table has some 500,000 clones, 70% to 85% seen once; the top ten hold roughly 12%. The TCR sequence derives from a woman aged 40-49 years in good health. Some clones in this sample may be carry-over from other donors' samples. The sequencing input was PBMCs. The chain joins TRBV28 to TRBJ2-1, with 7 bases aligning to TRBD1. CDR3 in amino acids: CASASPGTADNEQFF. CDR3 sequence (DNA): TGTGCCAGCGCTTCTCCCGGGACAGCAGACAATGAGCAGTTCTTC.